The clone carrying this T cell receptor (beta chain) was counted at least ten times. Its antigen is not identified. The sample originates from a study of T cell repertoires in cytomegalovirus infection. About the research overall: CMV epitopes, recently identified HLA-C-restricted and well-studied HLA-B-restricted, were used. Matching HLA type and CMV infection were both indicated by public TCR beta signatures.

TCRdb passed the reads through MiXCR, listing each CDR3 protein once. Of 200,000 or so distinct CDR3 sequences listed, 35% to 45% are singletons. Study results and limitations: Summed public TCR beta family frequency identified CMV carriers bearing the relevant HLA. HLA-C-restricted CMV clonotypes gave the most frequent clonotype in two of eight donors.

Looked up from germline, CDR1 is SGHVS and CDR2 is FQNEAQ. V gave up 2 bases and J gave up 3 bases, with 14 bases separating them. The CDR3 length is 16 residues. The chain employs TRBV7-8 and TRBJ1-5; D may be TRBD1 (6 bases). Sequencing used CD8+ T cells from cultured PBMCs, obtained from culture after CMV antigen stimulation. This receptor was identified in a human donor in good health (CMV status not recorded). Some clones in this sample may be carry-over from other donors' samples. The CDR3 region is CASSLFATGANQPQHF. CDR3 coding DNA: TGTGCCAGCAGCTTATTCGCCACGGGGGCCAATCAGCCCCAGCATTTT. Combining the CDR3 with reference TRBV7-8 and TRBJ1-5 gives the whole variable domain GAGVSQSPRYKVAKRGQDVALRCDPISGHVSLFWYQQALGQGPEFLTYFQNEAQLDKSGLPSDRFFAERPEGSVSTLKIQRTQQEDSAVYLCASSLFATGANQPQHFGDGTRLSIL.